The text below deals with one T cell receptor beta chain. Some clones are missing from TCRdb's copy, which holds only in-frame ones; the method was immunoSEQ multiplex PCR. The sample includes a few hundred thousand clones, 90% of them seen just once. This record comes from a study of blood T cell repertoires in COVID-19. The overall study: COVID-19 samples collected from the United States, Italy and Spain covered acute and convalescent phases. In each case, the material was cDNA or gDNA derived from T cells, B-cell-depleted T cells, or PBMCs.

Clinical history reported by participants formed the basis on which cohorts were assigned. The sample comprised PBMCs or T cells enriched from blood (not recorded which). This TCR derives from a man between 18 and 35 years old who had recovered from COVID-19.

This chain's CDR3 is CASSLFEDSYEQYF. The CDR3 coding sequence is TGTGCCAGCAGTTTATTTGAGGATTCCTACGAGCAGTACTTC. This chain uses TRBV27 with TRBJ2-7; D uncertain. CDR1 and CDR2 (germline): MNHEY, SMNVEV (reference sequence). The CDR3 contains 14 residues. V lost 1 base and J lost 1, with 8 bases in between.